One sample yielded the 23 T cell receptor beta chains listed below, sequenced in a study of T-cell reconstitution after alpha-beta-depleted transplantation in children. Preparing the TCRbeta library involved the use of unique molecular identifiers. TCRdb passed the PCR reads through MiXCR, listing each CDR3 protein once. The sample lists about 980,000 distinct CDR3 sequences, about 26% occurring once. Sequencing used PBMCs, mostly from graft donor cells, obtained 360 days after TCRalphabeta/CD19-depleted stem cell transplant. Receptors were obtained from a boy in the first two years of life who had a stem cell transplant for SCID, so the T cells may come from the graft donor.

CDR3 in amino acids: CASSQDLSRDQETQYF. In DNA form, the CDR3 reads TGCGCCAGCAGCCAAGATTTATCCAGGGACCAAGAGACCCAGTACTTC. This chain uses TRBV4-3 with TRBJ2-5; a possible D gene is TRBD1 (5 bases). Between the trimmed V and J ends, which lost 0 bases and 0 bases, there was a span of 11 bases. Germline loops: CDR1 LGHNA, CDR2 YSLEER. The length of the CDR3 is 16 residues.

This sequence joins TRBV10-3 and TRBJ1-1; no firm D call. The CDR3 totals 15 residues. The V gene lost 2 bases and the J gene lost 1 base, with 11 bases spanning the gap. Germline assignment: CDR1 ENHRY and CDR2 SYGVKD. CDR3 in amino acids: CAISESLGPNTEAFF. CDR3 coding DNA: TGTGCCATCAGTGAGAGTCTGGGTCCGAACACTGAAGCTTTCTTT.

This clonotype has ten or more counts. This chain links TRBV24-1 with TRBJ2-5; 7 nucleotides agree with TRBD1. J gave up 3 bases and V 7 bases, and 7 bases lay outside the gene matches. Per germline, CDR1 KGHDR and CDR2 SFDVKD. CDR3 length: 14 amino acids. The CDR3 DNA reads TGTGCCACCAGCGCGGACAGGCCGGAAGAGACCCAGTACTTC. Translated, it gives CATSADRPEETQYF.

Only a few counts were recorded for this clonotype. This rearrangement joins TRBV29-1 to TRBJ2-7; no clear D gene. This CDR3 spans 12 amino acids. CDR1 and CDR2 (germline): SQVTM, ANQGSEA. Trimming stripped 5 bases from V and 1 base from J, with 9 bases between. The CDR3: CSVLLSSYEQYF. DNA for the CDR3: TGCAGCGTTCTCCTGTCATCCTACGAGCAGTACTTC.

The chain combines TRBV11-2 with TRBJ1-1; TRBD1 might be the D (5 bases). Trimming left V 1 base short and J 0 bases short, with 18 bases between. CDR1 and CDR2 from the germline V gene are SGHAT and FQNNGV. This CDR3 is built from 18 residues. The CDR3 is CASSLVYSRASMNTEAFF. DNA for the CDR3: TGTGCCAGCAGCTTAGTCTACAGCAGGGCTTCCATGAACACTGAAGCTTTCTTT.

This clonotype was counted at least ten times. This rearrangement joins TRBV9 to TRBJ2-3, with D tentatively TRBD1 (7 bases). V shed 0 bases and J shed 5 bases, with 16 bases lying between them. CDR3 size: 16 residues. CDR1 is SGDLS and CDR2 is YYNGEE in the germline V gene. For the CDR3, the DNA is TGTGCCAGCAGCGTAGGGCCAGGGGGGAGACGAGATACGCAGTATTTT. Translated: CASSVGPGGRRDTQYF.

In this sample, this clonotype turned up a few times. The gene calls are TRBV5-1 and TRBJ2-7; the match to TRBD2 covers 11 bases. This CDR3 region has 14 residues. Germline V lookup: CDR1 SGHRS, CDR2 YFSETQ. Unmatched junction bases numbered 3, after V lost 4 bases and J lost 3 bases. DNA for the CDR3: TGCGCCAGCAGCCGGACTAGCGGGTACTACGAGCAGTACTTC. It yields the protein CASSRTSGYYEQYF.

There are a few counts of this clonotype. The chain carries TRBV7-9 and TRBJ2-1; 11 positions agree with TRBD2. V lost 5 bases and J lost 12; bases outside the gene matches: 9. The CDR3 has 14 amino acids. CDR1 SEHNR and CDR2 FQNEAQ come from the germline V gene (reference sequence). The CDR3 DNA reads TGTGCCAGCAGCCTCGATAGCGGGGGGGCCCGGCAGTTCTTC. Protein product: CASSLDSGGARQFF.

This clonotype came up a few times. The chain couples TRBV5-4 to TRBJ2-3, with 7 bases that match TRBD1. Germline assignment: CDR1 SGHNT and CDR2 YYREEE (reference sequence). The J segment lost 6 bases and the V segment lost 0 bases, leaving 7 bases of the junction unmatched. The CDR3 extends over 15 amino acids. CDR3 region: CASSLGGGPIDTQYF. The CDR3 DNA sequence: TGTGCCAGCAGCTTGGGAGGGGGCCCAATTGATACGCAGTATTTT. Variable domain in full (rest from reference TRBV5-4 and TRBJ2-3): ETGVTQSPTHLIKTRGQQVTLRCSSQSGHNTVSWYQQALGQGPQFIFQYYREEENGRGNFPPRFSGLQFPNYSSELNVNALELDDSALYLCASSLGGGPIDTQYFGPGTRLTVL.

V is TRBV5-1 and J is TRBJ2-3; D may be TRBD1 (6 bases). The CDR3 sequence is 17 residues long. Germline values: CDR1 SGHRS, CDR2 YFSETQ. Trimming removed 3 bases at V and 1 base at J, with 18 bases between. Here the CDR3 reads CASSSSPGTLRTDTQYF. The CDR3 nucleotides read TGCGCCAGCAGCTCTAGCCCCGGGACACTACGCACAGATACGCAGTATTTT.

The chain joins TRBV12-3 or TRBV12-4 to TRBJ2-1; D is possibly TRBD1 (6 bases). The V end was cut by 3 bases, the J end by 5 bases, with 11 bases between. The CDR3 extends over 14 amino acids. The CDR3 loop is CASSFWDNDNEQFF. As DNA, the CDR3 is TGTGCCAGCAGTTTTTGGGACAATGACAATGAGCAGTTCTTC.

The genes are TRBV20-1 and TRBJ2-7, with D possibly being TRBD2 (6 bases). Looked up from germline, CDR1 is DFQATT and CDR2 is SNEGSKA (reference sequence). The CDR3 is made up of 14 amino acids. V lost 3 bases to trimming and J lost 0 bases, with 12 bases between them. CDR3 sequence: CSASGVGGSYEQYF. The DNA for the CDR3 is TGCAGTGCTAGCGGGGTCGGGGGCTCCTACGAGCAGTACTTC.

In this sample, this clonotype turned up a few times. This sequence joins TRBV4-1 and TRBJ1-1; TRBD1 is a possible D gene (6 bases). V dropped 4 bases and J dropped 7 bases, with 13 bases sitting between them. CDR1 and CDR2 (germline): MGHRA, YSYEKL. The CDR3 has 13 amino acids. The CDR3 region is CASSPGHLDEAFF. CDR3 sequence (DNA): TGCGCCAGCAGCCCGGGACACCTAGATGAAGCTTTCTTT.

The chain combines TRBV5-4 with TRBJ1-5; D call uncertain. Germline V lookup: CDR1 SGHNT, CDR2 YYREEE (reference sequence). Trimming cost V 5 bases and J 3 bases, with 12 bases left between them. The CDR3 runs 14 residues. In DNA, the CDR3 is TGTGCCAGCAGTATGGCAGGCCTCAATCAGCCCCAGCATTTT. Translated, it gives CASSMAGLNQPQHF.

This clonotype was counted only a few times. This rearrangement joins TRBV5-1 to TRBJ2-7; 8 bases match TRBD1. Germline V gene data show CDR1 as SGHRS and CDR2 as YFSETQ. CDR3 length equals 13 residues. Trimming cost V 0 bases and J 6 bases; bases outside gene matches: 2. CDR3 region: CASSLARGREQYF. The CDR3 nucleotides are TGCGCCAGCAGCTTGGCCAGGGGGCGCGAGCAGTACTTC. Drawing the rest from reference TRBV5-1 and TRBJ2-7, the complete variable domain is KAGVTQTPRYLIKTRGQQVTLSCSPISGHRSVSWYQQTPGQGLQFLFEYFSETQRNKGNFPGRFSGRQFSNSRSEMNVSTLELGDSALYLCASSLARGREQYFGPGTRLTVT.

The CDR3 nucleotides are TGTGCCAGTAGTATGGGACAGGGAGCCGATACGCAGTATTTT. It yields the protein CASSMGQGADTQYF. This sequence joins TRBV19 and TRBJ2-3; TRBD1 aligns across 9 bases. The V segment lost 3 bases and the J segment 6 bases; nucleotides outside the gene matches: 4. This CDR3 spans 14 amino acids. The germline gives CDR1 LNHDA, CDR2 SQIVND (reference sequence).

The chain couples TRBV7-9 to TRBJ2-3; tentatively, D is TRBD1 (7 bases). Germline CDR1 reads SEHNR; CDR2 reads FQNEAQ (reference sequence). V lost 4 bases and J lost 1, with 12 bases in between. The CDR3 loop spans 15 amino acids. Written as DNA, the CDR3 is TGTGCCAGCAGCTCCGCGGGACAGCGCACAGATACGCAGTATTTT. Protein product: CASSSAGQRTDTQYF.

This clonotype came up a few times. The V and J genes are TRBV5-5 and TRBJ1-2; 9 bases fit TRBD1. Germline V gene data show CDR1 as SGHKS and CDR2 as YYEKEE (reference sequence). The CDR3 runs 15 residues. The V gene end was trimmed by 4 bases and the J gene end by 3 bases; junction bases not matched to a gene: 7. The CDR3 sequence: CASSVLGDRDYGYTF. CDR3 DNA sequence: TGTGCCAGCAGCGTGCTAGGGGACAGGGACTATGGCTACACCTTC.

This clonotype has just a few counts. The chain uses TRBV12-3 or TRBV12-4 and TRBJ2-7; D may be TRBD1 (6 bases). The CDR3 runs to 13 residues. Trimming cost V 5 bases and J 7 bases, with 15 bases left between them. Here the CDR3 DNA reads TGTGCCAGCAGTCTCCGCAGGGGTAGAGAGCAGTACTTC. Translation gives CASSLRRGREQYF.

The V and J genes are TRBV29-1 and TRBJ1-1; 7 bases are a match to TRBD1. Germline lookup yields CDR1 SQVTM and CDR2 ANQGSEA. J gave up 1 base and V 6 bases, and 23 bases lay outside the gene matches. The CDR3 contains 19 residues. CDR3 sequence: CSVPRMEGGQQLWNTEAFF. In DNA form, the CDR3 reads TGCAGCGTGCCTAGGATGGAAGGGGGACAGCAGCTTTGGAACACTGAAGCTTTCTTT.

In its sample, this clonotype was seen a few times. The J gene is TRBJ1-2, the V gene TRBV5-5; 7 nucleotides agree with TRBD1. V trimming: 0 bases; J trimming: 13 bases; junction bases outside the gene matches: 9. The CDR3 spans 13 residues. The germline gives CDR1 SGHKS, CDR2 YYEKEE (reference sequence). The CDR3 reads CASSLAGTDLTTF. Here the CDR3 DNA reads TGTGCCAGCAGCTTGGCCGGGACAGATCTTACCACCTTC.

This clonotype was found a few times. The chain combines TRBV29-1 with TRBJ2-3; 13 nucleotides line up with TRBD2. The germline gives CDR1 SQVTM, CDR2 ANQGSEA. J gave up 10 bases and V 3 bases, and 7 bases lay outside the gene matches. The CDR3 is 14 residues long. CDR3: CSVEGGLAGKAQYF. CDR3 bases: TGCAGCGTTGAGGGGGGACTAGCGGGGAAGGCGCAGTATTTT.

In its sample, this clonotype was seen many times. The chain is built from TRBV6-2 or TRBV6-3 and TRBJ2-5, with TRBD1 matching 7 bases. CDR3 length: 14 residues. The V segment lost 6 bases and the J segment 1 base; nucleotides outside the gene matches: 5. Germline lookup yields CDR1 MNHEY and CDR2 SVGEGT. DNA for the CDR3: TGTGCCAGCAGCTACAGGGGTGCCCAAGAGACCCAGTACTTC. This sequence encodes CASSYRGAQETQYF.